Listed below are T cell receptor beta chains from one sample, sequenced in a study of blood T cells in healthy people across ages. TCRdb reanalysed the 5' RACE reads using MiXCR and keeps one entry per CDR3 protein. Among about 1.8 million distinct CDR3 sequences listed, around 50% were seen once. Source material: blood. The receptor source for this set is a middle-aged woman in good health. CDR3s leave out the opening cysteine and the closing phenylalanine or tryptophan.

v_gene,j_gene,len,CDR3aa
TRBV2,TRBJ2-3,13,ASSESWGFTDTQY
TRBV5-1,TRBJ2-5,14,ASSLDFRGTRETQY
TRBV5-1,NA,13,ASSRTRGPVETQY
TRBV9,TRBJ1-2,14,ASSVVGTGRNYGYT
TRBV6-2/TRBV6-3,TRBJ2-1,12,ASSSGTGGWEQF
TRBV7-9,TRBJ1-1,13,ASSFPSLGDTEAF
TRBV6-5,TRBJ1-2,12,ASSYSIQTYGYT
TRBV25-1,TRBJ2-7,13,AIYPRDRESGEQY
TRBV3-1,TRBJ2-2,14,ASSHRGVGDTGELF
TRBV7-2,TRBJ2-1,13,ASSLSQLSHNEQF
TRBV12-3/TRBV12-4,TRBJ2-5,14,ASSLAGQGTMKTQY
TRBV5-1,TRBJ1-2,13,ASSLEGFGAAAYT
TRBV4-2,TRBJ2-1,14,ASSQLSGGLVNEQF
TRBV12-3/TRBV12-4,TRBJ2-5,12,ASSLLGEGETQY
TRBV24-1,TRBJ2-7,12,ATSGRDTSYEQY
TRBV29-1,TRBJ1-2,11,SGGDGRNYGYT
TRBV20-1,TRBJ1-2,10,SAQSGAQGYT
TRBV20-1,TRBJ1-1,11,SASGGPHTEAF
TRBV29-1,TRBJ2-5,11,SVDVGVQETQY
TRBV6-6,TRBJ1-1,12,ASRSDRENTEAF
TRBV28,TRBJ1-2,12,ASRPPGQRYGYT
TRBV20-1,TRBJ2-7,10,STRTGGREQY
TRBV6-4,TRBJ2-1,11,ASSKTGVNEQF
TRBV6-2/TRBV6-3,TRBJ2-7,12,ASSRLGASYEQY
TRBV28,TRBJ2-6,18,ASRQIRFGTGVAGANALT